This T cell receptor beta chain stems from a study of cytomegalovirus exposure and HLA in healthy donors. The study's findings and limits: In a later analysis, donors in an Asian-associated ancestry cluster reportedly had fewer N-insertions in productive TCRs than the cohort mean. Among the most significant clusters, several appeared linked to common viral pathogens in a later analysis. Specific recognition of CMV antigens was confirmed in vitro for a few chains (all CMV-associated).

PCR primers comprised 60 Vbeta and 13 Jbeta primers. The assay was immunoSEQ multiplex PCR, and TCRdb's table has in-frame clones only and misses some. Here the sample spans about 140,000 clones, approximately 72% being singletons. Trimming at V came to 0 bases and at J to 2 bases, leaving 4 bases not matched to a gene. Germline CDR1 SGHDT, CDR2 YYEEEE. This CDR3 is built from 15 residues. Note on this clone: The antigen is not known.

This clonotype was obtained from a woman aged 60 to 75 in good health and CMV-seronegative. Sequencing was carried out using PBMCs. This chain links TRBV5-6 with TRBJ1-2; the match to TRBD1 covers 7 bases. DNA of the CDR3: TGTGCCAGCAGCTTGGGCCAGGGGGTCAACTATGGCTACACCTTC. Its protein product is CASSLGQGVNYGYTF.